Below are 11 T cell receptor beta chains sequenced from a single sample in a study of shared clonotypes between healthy human individuals (dated by TCRdb to 2018 to 2021). The library relied on the immunoSEQ multiplex PCR assay. The clones in this table, taken by TCRdb from immuneACCESS, are in-frame only. Not every clone is retained; where verified, under half of the shortfall comes from an unresolved V gene, and the cause of the rest is unknown. The sample yields about 1.5 million clones; approximately 98% were counted once. In total, the top ten clones hold about 0.42% of the sample. Sequencing was carried out using naive CD4+ T cells sorted from blood. The cell subset or site label of this sample denotes: CD45RA+ positively selected. These TCRs come from a man in his thirties or forties in good health.

The chain carries TRBV25-1 and TRBJ2-1, with D possibly TRBD2 on 7 matching bases. The CDR3 loop spans 14 amino acids. V was trimmed by 5 bases and J by 7 bases, leaving 15 bases between them. The germline gives CDR1 MGHDK, CDR2 SYGVNS. The CDR3 is CASSPLGRGNEQFF. CDR3 nucleotide sequence: TGTGCCAGCAGTCCACTGGGGAGGGGGAATGAGCAGTTCTTC.

The rearrangement joins TRBV30 to TRBJ2-3, with D perhaps assigned TRBD1 or TRBD2 (5 bases each). Trimming took 8 bases from V and 1 from J, leaving 7 bases between them. Per the germline V gene, CDR1 is GTSNPN and CDR2 is SVGIG (reference sequence). The CDR3 totals 11 residues. Here the CDR3 DNA reads TGTGCCAGGGACGGCACAGATACGCAGTATTTT. As protein: CARDGTDTQYF.

The chain joins TRBV5-4 to TRBJ2-5; D gene unclear. The CDR3 runs 13 residues. Trimming removed 4 bases from V and 2 bases from J, with 9 bases in between. Looked up from germline, CDR1 is SGHNT and CDR2 is YYREEE (reference sequence). CDR3 region: CASSGQIQETQYF. DNA for the CDR3: TGTGCCAGCAGCGGGCAGATACAAGAGACCCAGTACTTC.

The chain has TRBV18 and TRBJ2-5; a possible D gene is TRBD2 (5 bases). This CDR3 has 18 residues. Trimming took 3 bases from V and 1 from J, leaving 21 bases between them. Germline values: CDR1 KGHSH, CDR2 LQKENI. CDR3 DNA: TGTGCCAGCTCACCTTATACCTCGGCGGGTCTCTTCCAAGAGACCCAGTACTTC. Translation gives CASSPYTSAGLFQETQYF.

This rearrangement joins TRBV28 to TRBJ2-7; D might be TRBD1 (6 bases). Trimming cost V 5 bases and J 4 bases, with 15 bases left between them. The length of the CDR3 is 14 residues. The germline CDR1 and CDR2 sequences are MDHEN and SYDVKM. The DNA of the CDR3 is TGTGCCAGCAGTAAACTACAGGGTGCGTACGAGCAGTACTTC. It encodes CASSKLQGAYEQYF. The whole variable domain, filled in from reference TRBV28 and TRBJ2-7, reads DVKVTQSSRYLVKRTGEKVFLECVQDMDHENMFWYRQDPGLGLRLIYFSYDVKMKEKGDIPEGYSVSREKKERFSLILESASTNQTSMYLCASSKLQGAYEQYFGPGTRLTVT.

About this clone itself: Different DNA sequences within this sample yield the same CDR3. The chain is built from TRBV27 and TRBJ1-2; possible D gene TRBD1, 5 bases. Germline CDR1 and CDR2: MNHEY and SMNVEV (reference sequence). Trimming left V 2 bases short and J 6 bases short, with 7 bases between. The CDR3 contains 12 residues. The CDR3 here is CASSLRGNGYTF. The CDR3 bases are TGTGCCAGCAGTTTAAGGGGCAATGGCTACACCTTC.

The rearrangement joins TRBV11-2 to TRBJ2-7; 8 bases fit TRBD2. V was clipped by 1 base and J by 4 bases; unmatched bases: 9. Germline V CDR1 and CDR2: SGHAT, FQNNGV. CDR3 length: 16 amino acids. This chain's CDR3 is CASSLGGGTSVYEQYF. The CDR3 region has the DNA TGTGCCAGCAGCTTAGGAGGGGGGACTAGTGTTTACGAGCAGTACTTC. Full variable domain (missing parts from reference TRBV11-2 and TRBJ2-7): EAGVAQSPRYKIIEKRQSVAFWCNPISGHATLYWYQQILGQGPKLLIQFQNNGVVDDSQLPKDRFSAERLKGVDSTLKIQPAKLEDSAVYLCASSLGGGTSVYEQYFGPGTRLTVT.

V usage is TRBV5-4 and J usage is TRBJ2-7; D might be TRBD1 (7 bases). The CDR3 covers 17 residues. Germline V lookup: CDR1 SGHNT, CDR2 YYREEE (reference sequence). V shed 1 base and J shed 5 bases, with 22 bases lying between them. The DNA of the CDR3 is TGTGCCAGCAGCTTGTTTCCGGCGGCAGGGGGGACCCACGAGCAGTACTTC. Translation gives CASSLFPAAGGTHEQYF.

Comment on this clone: This same CDR3 is encoded by further DNA sequences in the sample. V and J are TRBV7-2 and TRBJ1-3; D may be TRBD1 (5 bases). The CDR3 is made up of 13 amino acids. V was clipped by 4 bases and J by 4 bases, with 8 bases between them. The germline V gene has CDR1 SGHTA and CDR2 FQGNSA. The CDR3 DNA sequence: TGTGCCAGCAGCTCAGGGAGGGGAAACACCATATATTTT. Protein product: CASSSGRGNTIYF.

The genes are TRBV28 and TRBJ2-7; 8 nucleotides match TRBD1. This CDR3 is built from 14 residues. The V and J ends lost 6 bases and 4 bases, in that order; junction bases with no gene match: 8. Germline lookup yields CDR1 MDHEN and CDR2 SYDVKM. CDR3 sequence (DNA): TGTGCCAGCAGCCCGGACAGGGACCCTTACGAGCAGTACTTC. This sequence encodes CASSPDRDPYEQYF.

The table lists this clone with a count of one. The rearrangement joins TRBV7-6 to TRBJ1-5, with D perhaps TRBD1 (6 bases). Germline V gene sequence: CDR1 SGHVS, CDR2 FNYEAQ. V was shortened by 2 bases and J by 0 bases, with 14 bases between the two germline ends. CDR3 length: 17 amino acids. In nucleotides, the CDR3 is TGTGCCAGCAGCTTAAAGACAGGATTTTATAGCAATCAGCCCCAGCATTTT. It translates to CASSLKTGFYSNQPQHF.